This TCR beta chain was identified during a study of blood T cells in healthy people across ages (dated by TCRdb to 2015 to 2017). Context from the whole study: In model experiments, template switching captured roughly one uniquely barcoded TCR beta cDNA molecule for every two T cells. Age-related changes in TCR beta repertoire diversity were measured in the study by deep sequencing normalized with unique cDNA molecular identifiers. Four age groups were formed from the donors: young (average about 17 years), middle-aged (approximately 40), aged (62) and long-lived (82). To avoid experimental bias, donors of different ages were spread randomly across the sequencing lanes. For two donors (one aged 18 to 30 and one aged 80 or older), the study analyzed two additional independent replicas of 1 million unique cDNA reads from the same blood draw.

There are 13 amino acids in the CDR3, from cysteine to phenylalanine inclusive. Just the 39-base CDR3 DNA is kept, in frame starting at base 1. Cut back by 5 bases and 1 base, the V and J ends lie 8 bases apart. Taken from the germline V gene (reference sequence), the CDR1 and CDR2 loops are SEHNR and FQNEAQ. A note on this clonotype: No antigen is known for it. Per-base quality was not reported, and no clone a single base away is much larger than it.

Overall results and qualifications from the work: Compared with the aged group, more naive CD4+ T cells, fewer expanded clones and increased TCR diversity were shown by the long-lived group, suggesting age selection. Donor CMV infection status was unknown, potentially confounding age-related changes in expanded clonotypes. Conclusive comparison of naive and antigen-experienced compartments was prevented by the profiling of bulk unsorted PBMCs. Observed TCR beta diversity per million T cells fell roughly linearly with age, and a significant reduction was already apparent by age around 40. The percentage of naive T cells measured by flow cytometry correlated strongly with observed TCR beta diversity. Total diversity estimates from one million sequenced T cells were considered lower bounds and underestimates.

Receptor libraries were prepared by 5' RACE. A second about 7 to 11 cycle PCR used a sample-barcoded 5' primer and a J-beta primer mix. Each TCR beta cDNA molecule received a unique molecular identifier from a template-switch 5' adaptor carrying 12 random nucleotides. At least 2.5 million CDR3-containing paired-end reads were obtained from each sample. First-strand cDNA was synthesized from all RNA with the Mint cDNA synthesis kit, primed by a TRBC-specific oligonucleotide. Following uracil-DNA glycosylase treatment, a first 18-cycle PCR with universal primers M1SS and BC2_uni_R was performed on all cDNA. The authors' pipeline ran thus. Each sample was normalized by randomly selecting 1 million high-quality reads, each carrying a distinct molecular identifier. Reads sharing molecular identifiers were discarded rather than binned into consensus sequences. MiTCR, with a Q25 quality threshold and the strictest error-elimination algorithm, was used for CDR3 identification, clonotype clustering and error correction. A nonparametric unseen species model using Euler transformation provided a lower-bound estimate of total TCR beta diversity. Clones were called with MiXCR by TCRdb after fastp trimmed the public reads at Q25, and only in-frame beta chains were retained. Records with the same CDR3 protein are collapsed into one entry carrying the most frequent genes and DNA. The V and J calls and clone size are TCRdb's, not the authors'. The sample data list around 1,800,000 distinct CDR3 sequences, and about 39% of these were observed just once. Clones ranked in the top ten supply about 23% of the sample.

The approximately 39 donors, aged roughly 6 to 95 years, were systemically healthy Caucasian individuals from Russia. Each donor gave approximately 9.3 milliliters of peripheral blood, collected into EDTA-treated Vacutainer tubes. Ficoll-Paque density-gradient centrifugation was used to isolate PBMCs, with at least 7 million per sample. Trizol reagent was used to extract total RNA from PBMCs, with at least 5.5 micrograms per sample. Naive CD45RAhigh/CD27high T cell percentages were measured by flow cytometry on a PBMC aliquot from every donor. The sequence links TRBV7-9 to TRBJ1-1; the D gene cannot be resolved reliably. The sequenced material came from blood. This clonotype originated in a human donor in good health. The CDR3: CASSPWANTEAFF. The sequenced DNA: TGTGCCAGCAGCCCTTGGGCGAACACTGAAGCTTTCTTT.